This T cell receptor (beta chain) originates from a study of Graves' ophthalmopathy and Graves' hyperthyroidism. As diagnostic evidence, clinical symptoms, serum thyroxine, TRAb, thyroid ultrasound and orbital computed tomography were relied upon. As the template, RNA transcripts were used to amplify TCR beta CDR3 regions. HTBI-primed RT-PCR formed the first round, and a multiplex PCR formed the second. TCRdb fed the multiplex PCR reads into MiXCR, producing one record per CDR3 protein. Of 1 million to 1.3 million distinct CDR3 sequences in the sample, 36% were seen once. The CDR3 sequence is 13 residues long. Germline-derived CDR1 and CDR2 are LNHDA and SQIVND (reference sequence). The ends were cut back, 5 bases at V and 0 bases at J, with 6 bases in the middle.

The source of this sequence is an adult man with Graves' hyperthyroidism. The chain is built from TRBV19 and TRBJ2-3, with D unresolved. The sequenced material came from peripheral blood or thyroid tissue (not recorded which). The CDR3 reads CASSSSSTDTQYF. The DNA for the CDR3 is TGTGCCAGTAGTTCTTCTAGCACAGATACGCAGTATTTT.